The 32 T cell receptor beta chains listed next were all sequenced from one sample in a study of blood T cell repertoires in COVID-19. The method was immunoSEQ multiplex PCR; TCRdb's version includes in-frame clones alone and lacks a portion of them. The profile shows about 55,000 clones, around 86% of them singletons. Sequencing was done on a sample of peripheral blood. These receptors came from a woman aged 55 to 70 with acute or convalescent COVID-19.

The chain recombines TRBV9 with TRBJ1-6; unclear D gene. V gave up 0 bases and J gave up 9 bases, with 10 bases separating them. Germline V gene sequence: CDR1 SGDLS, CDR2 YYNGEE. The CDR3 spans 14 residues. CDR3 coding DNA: TGTGCCAGCAGCGTAGGAGGGTCACGTTCACCCCTCCACTTT. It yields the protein CASSVGGSRSPLHF.

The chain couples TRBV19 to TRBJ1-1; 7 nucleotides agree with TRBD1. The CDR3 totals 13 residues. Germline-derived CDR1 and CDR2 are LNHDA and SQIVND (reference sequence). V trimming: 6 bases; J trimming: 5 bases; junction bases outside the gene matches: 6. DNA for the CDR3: TGTGCCAGTAGCAATGACAGGGATACTGAAGCTTTCTTT. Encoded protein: CASSNDRDTEAFF.

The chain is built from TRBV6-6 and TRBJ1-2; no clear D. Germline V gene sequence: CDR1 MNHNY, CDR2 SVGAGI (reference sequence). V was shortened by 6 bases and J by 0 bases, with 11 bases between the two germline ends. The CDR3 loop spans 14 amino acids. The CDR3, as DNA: TGTGCCAGCAGCCACCGCGTACCTAACTATGGCTACACCTTC. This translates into CASSHRVPNYGYTF.

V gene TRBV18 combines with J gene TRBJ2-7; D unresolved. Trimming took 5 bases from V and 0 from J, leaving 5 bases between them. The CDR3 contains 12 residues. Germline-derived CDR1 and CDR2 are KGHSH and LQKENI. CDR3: CASSSVSYEQYF. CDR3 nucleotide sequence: TGTGCCAGCTCATCGGTCTCCTACGAGCAGTACTTC.

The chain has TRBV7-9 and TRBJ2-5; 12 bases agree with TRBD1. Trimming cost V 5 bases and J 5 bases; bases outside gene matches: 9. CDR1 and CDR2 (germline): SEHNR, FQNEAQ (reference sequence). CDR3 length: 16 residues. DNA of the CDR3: TGTGCCAGCAGCGCAACCGGGACAGGGGGCTTTGAGACCCAGTACTTC. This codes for CASSATGTGGFETQYF. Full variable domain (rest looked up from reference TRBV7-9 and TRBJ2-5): DTGVSQNPRHKITKRGQNVTFRCDPISEHNRLYWYRQTLGQGPEFLTYFQNEAQLEKSRLLSDRFSAERPKGSFSTLEIQRTEQGDSAMYLCASSATGTGGFETQYFGPGTRLLVL.

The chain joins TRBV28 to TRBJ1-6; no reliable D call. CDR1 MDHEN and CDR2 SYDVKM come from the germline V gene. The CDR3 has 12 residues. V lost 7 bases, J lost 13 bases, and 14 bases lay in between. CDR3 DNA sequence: TGTGCCAGCACCCCGGGAGTGACTCCCCTCCACTTT. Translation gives CASTPGVTPLHF.

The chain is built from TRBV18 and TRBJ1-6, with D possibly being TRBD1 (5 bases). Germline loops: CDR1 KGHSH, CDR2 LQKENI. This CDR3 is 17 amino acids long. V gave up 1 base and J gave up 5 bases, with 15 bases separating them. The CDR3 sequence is CASSPRRGVVNNSPLHF. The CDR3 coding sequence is TGTGCCAGCTCACCACGGCGGGGGGTCGTCAATAATTCACCCCTCCACTTT.

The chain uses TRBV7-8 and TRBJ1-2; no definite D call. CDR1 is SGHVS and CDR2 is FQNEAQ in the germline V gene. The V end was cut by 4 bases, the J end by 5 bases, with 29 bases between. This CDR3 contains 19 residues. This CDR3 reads CASSSWQRRESSKSYGYTF. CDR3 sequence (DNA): TGTGCCAGCAGCTCTTGGCAGCGACGGGAGTCGTCAAAGAGTTATGGCTACACCTTC.

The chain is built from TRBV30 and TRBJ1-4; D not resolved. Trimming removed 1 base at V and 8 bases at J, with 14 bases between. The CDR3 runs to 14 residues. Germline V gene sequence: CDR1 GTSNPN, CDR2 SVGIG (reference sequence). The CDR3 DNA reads TGTGCCTGGAGTGGATGGCGGGCGGGAGAAAAACTGTTTTTT. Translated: CAWSGWRAGEKLFF.

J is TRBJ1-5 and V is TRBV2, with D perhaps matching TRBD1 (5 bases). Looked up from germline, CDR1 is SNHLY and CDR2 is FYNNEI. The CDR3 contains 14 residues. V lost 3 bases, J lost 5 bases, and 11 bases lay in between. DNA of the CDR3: TGTGCCAGCAGTGATAATTGGGGGGATCAGCCCCAGCATTTT. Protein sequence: CASSDNWGDQPQHF.

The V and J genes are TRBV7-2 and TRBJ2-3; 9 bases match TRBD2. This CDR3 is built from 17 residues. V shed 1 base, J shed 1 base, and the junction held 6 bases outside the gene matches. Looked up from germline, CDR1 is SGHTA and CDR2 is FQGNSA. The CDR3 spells CASSLGWQRGGTDTQYF. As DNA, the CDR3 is TGTGCCAGCAGCTTAGGTTGGCAGCGGGGGGGCACAGATACGCAGTATTTT.

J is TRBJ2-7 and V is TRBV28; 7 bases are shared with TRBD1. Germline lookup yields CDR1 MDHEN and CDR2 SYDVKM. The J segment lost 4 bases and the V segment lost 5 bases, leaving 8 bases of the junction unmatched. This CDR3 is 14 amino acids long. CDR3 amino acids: CASSANRGRYEQYF. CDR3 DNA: TGTGCCAGCAGTGCCAACAGGGGTCGATACGAGCAGTACTTC.

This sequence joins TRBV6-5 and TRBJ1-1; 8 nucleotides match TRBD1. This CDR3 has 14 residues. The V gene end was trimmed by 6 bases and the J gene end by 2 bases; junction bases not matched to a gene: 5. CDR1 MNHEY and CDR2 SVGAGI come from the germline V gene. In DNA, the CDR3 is TGTGCCAGCAGAAGTGGACAGGGAAACACTGAAGCTTTCTTT. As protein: CASRSGQGNTEAFF.

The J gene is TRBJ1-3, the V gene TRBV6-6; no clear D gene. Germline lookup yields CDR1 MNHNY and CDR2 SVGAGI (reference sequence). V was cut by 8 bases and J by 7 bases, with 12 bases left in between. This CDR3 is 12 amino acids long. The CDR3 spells CASRTDGNTIYF. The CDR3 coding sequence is TGTGCCAGCCGGACTGACGGGAACACCATATATTTT.

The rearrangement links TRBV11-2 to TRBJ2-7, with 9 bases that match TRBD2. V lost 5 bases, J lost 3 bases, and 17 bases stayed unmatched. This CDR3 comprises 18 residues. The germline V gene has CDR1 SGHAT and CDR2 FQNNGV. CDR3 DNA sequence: TGTGCCAGCAGCCCAATAGCGGGGAGCGGGAGGACCTACTACGAGCAGTACTTC. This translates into CASSPIAGSGRTYYEQYF.

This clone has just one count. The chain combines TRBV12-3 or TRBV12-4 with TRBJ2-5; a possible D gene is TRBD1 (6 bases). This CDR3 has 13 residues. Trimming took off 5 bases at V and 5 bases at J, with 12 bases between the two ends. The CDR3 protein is CASSTGQMETQYF. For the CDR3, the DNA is TGTGCCAGCAGTACCGGACAGATGGAGACCCAGTACTTC.

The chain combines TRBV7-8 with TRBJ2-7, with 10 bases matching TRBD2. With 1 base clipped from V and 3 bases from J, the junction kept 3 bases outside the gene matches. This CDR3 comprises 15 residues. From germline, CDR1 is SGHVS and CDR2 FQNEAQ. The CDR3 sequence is CASSLGLAGDYEQYF. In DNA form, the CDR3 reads TGTGCCAGCAGCTTAGGTCTAGCGGGGGACTACGAGCAGTACTTC.

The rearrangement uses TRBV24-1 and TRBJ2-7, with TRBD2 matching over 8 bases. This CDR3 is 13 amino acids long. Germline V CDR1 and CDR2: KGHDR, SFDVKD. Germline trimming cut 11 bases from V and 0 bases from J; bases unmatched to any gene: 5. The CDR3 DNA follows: TGTGCCATAGCGGGGACGGACTCCTACGAGCAGTACTTC. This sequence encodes CAIAGTDSYEQYF.

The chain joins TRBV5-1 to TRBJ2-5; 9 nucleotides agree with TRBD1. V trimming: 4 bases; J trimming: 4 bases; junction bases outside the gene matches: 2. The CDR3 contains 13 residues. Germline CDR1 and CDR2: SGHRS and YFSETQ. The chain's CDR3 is CASSPGQGETQYF. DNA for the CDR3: TGCGCCAGCAGCCCGGGACAGGGAGAGACCCAGTACTTC.

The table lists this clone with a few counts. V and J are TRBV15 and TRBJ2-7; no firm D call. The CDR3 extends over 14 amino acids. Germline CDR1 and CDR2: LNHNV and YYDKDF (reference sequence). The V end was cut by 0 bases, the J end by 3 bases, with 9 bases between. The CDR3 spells CATSREMAVYEQYF. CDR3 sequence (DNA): TGTGCCACCAGCAGAGAGATGGCGGTCTACGAGCAGTACTTC.

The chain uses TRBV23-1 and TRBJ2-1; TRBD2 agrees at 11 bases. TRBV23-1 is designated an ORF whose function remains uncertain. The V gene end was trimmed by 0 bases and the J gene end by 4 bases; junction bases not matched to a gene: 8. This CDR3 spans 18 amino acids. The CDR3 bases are TGCGCCAGCAGTCAATCTGTTGGGGGACTAGCGGAGTACAATGAGCAGTTCTTC. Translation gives CASSQSVGGLAEYNEQFF.

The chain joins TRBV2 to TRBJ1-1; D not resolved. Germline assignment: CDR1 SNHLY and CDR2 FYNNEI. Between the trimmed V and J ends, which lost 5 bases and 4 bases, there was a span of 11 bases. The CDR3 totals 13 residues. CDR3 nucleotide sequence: TGTGCCAGCAGTAATGGCAGAAGCACTGAAGCTTTCTTT. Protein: CASSNGRSTEAFF.

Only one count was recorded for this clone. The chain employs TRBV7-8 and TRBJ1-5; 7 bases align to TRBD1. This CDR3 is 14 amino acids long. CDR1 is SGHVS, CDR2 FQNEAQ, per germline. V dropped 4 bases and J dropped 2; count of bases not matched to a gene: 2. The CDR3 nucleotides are TGTGCCAGCAGCTACGACAGGGGCAATCAGCCCCAGCATTTT. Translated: CASSYDRGNQPQHF.

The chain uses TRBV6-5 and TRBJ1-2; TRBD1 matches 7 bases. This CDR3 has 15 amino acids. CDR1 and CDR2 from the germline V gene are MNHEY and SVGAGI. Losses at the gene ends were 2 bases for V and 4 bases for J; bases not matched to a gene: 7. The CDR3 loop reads CASSYRGNRGYGYTF. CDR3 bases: TGTGCCAGCAGTTACCGGGGTAACAGGGGCTATGGCTACACCTTC.

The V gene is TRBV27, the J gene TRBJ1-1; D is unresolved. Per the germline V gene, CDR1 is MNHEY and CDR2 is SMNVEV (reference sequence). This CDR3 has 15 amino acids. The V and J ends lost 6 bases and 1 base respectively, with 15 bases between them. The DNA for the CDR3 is TGTGCCAGCAGGCTTAGATTTACCTCGAACACTGAAGCTTTCTTT. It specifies CASRLRFTSNTEAFF.

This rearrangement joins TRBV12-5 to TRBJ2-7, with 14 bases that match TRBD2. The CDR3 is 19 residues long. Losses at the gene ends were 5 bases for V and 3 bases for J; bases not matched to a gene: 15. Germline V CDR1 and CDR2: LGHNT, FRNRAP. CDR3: CASGLGFGLAGGRGYEQYF. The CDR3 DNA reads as TGTGCTAGTGGTCTGGGGTTCGGACTAGCGGGAGGTAGAGGCTACGAGCAGTACTTC.

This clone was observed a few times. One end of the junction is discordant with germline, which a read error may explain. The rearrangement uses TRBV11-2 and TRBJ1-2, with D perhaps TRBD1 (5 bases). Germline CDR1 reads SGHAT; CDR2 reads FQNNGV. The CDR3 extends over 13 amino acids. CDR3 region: CASRREAGLGVSF. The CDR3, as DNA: TGTGCCAGCAGGAGAGAAGCGGGATTAGGGGTGAGCTTC.

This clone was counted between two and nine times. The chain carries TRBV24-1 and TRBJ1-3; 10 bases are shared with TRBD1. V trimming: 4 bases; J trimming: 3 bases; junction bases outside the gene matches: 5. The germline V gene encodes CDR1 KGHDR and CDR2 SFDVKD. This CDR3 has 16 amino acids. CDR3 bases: TGTGCCACCAGTGACGGGGACAGGGGATATGGAAACACCATATATTTT. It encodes CATSDGDRGYGNTIYF.

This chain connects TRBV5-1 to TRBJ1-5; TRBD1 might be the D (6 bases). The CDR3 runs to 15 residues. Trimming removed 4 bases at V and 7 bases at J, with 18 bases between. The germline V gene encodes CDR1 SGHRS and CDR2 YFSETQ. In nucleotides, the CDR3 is TGCGCCAGCAGCGGGAAAGCGGACAGCGGCCAGCCCCAGCATTTT. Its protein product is CASSGKADSGQPQHF.

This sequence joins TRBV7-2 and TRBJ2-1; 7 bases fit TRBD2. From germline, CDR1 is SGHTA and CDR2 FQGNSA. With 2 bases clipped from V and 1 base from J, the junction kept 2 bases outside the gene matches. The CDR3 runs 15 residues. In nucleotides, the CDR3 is TGTGCCAGCAGCTTAAGTAGCGGGTCCTACAATGAGCAGTTCTTC. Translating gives CASSLSSGSYNEQFF.

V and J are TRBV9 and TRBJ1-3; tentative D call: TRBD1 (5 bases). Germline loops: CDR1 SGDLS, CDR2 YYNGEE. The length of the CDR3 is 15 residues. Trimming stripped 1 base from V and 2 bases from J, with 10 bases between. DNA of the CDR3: TGTGCCAGCAGCGTAAATTGGGGGGCTGGAAACACCATATATTTT. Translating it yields CASSVNWGAGNTIYF.

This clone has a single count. The CDR3 protein is CASRSFSTTNEKLFF. The CDR3 DNA sequence: TGTGCCAGCAGAAGCTTTAGTACAACTAATGAAAAACTGTTTTTT. This sequence joins TRBV28 and TRBJ1-4; D is undetermined. The CDR3 is 15 amino acids. V gave up 6 bases and J gave up 0 bases, with 11 bases separating them. Germline V gene lookup returns CDR1 MDHEN and CDR2 SYDVKM.